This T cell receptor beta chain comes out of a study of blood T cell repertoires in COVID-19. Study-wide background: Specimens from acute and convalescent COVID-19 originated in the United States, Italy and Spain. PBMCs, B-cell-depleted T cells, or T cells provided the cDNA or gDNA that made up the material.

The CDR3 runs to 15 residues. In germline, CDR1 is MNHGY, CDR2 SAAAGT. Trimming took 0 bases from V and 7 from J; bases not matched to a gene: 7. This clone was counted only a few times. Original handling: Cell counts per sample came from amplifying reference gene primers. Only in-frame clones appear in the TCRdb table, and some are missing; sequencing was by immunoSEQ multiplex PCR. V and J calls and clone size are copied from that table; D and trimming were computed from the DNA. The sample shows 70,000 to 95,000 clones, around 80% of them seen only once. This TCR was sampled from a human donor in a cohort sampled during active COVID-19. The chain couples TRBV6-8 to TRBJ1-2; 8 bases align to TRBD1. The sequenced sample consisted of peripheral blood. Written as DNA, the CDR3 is TGTGCCAGCAGTTACTCGACTTGGACAGGGCCTGGCTACACCTTC. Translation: CASSYSTWTGPGYTF.